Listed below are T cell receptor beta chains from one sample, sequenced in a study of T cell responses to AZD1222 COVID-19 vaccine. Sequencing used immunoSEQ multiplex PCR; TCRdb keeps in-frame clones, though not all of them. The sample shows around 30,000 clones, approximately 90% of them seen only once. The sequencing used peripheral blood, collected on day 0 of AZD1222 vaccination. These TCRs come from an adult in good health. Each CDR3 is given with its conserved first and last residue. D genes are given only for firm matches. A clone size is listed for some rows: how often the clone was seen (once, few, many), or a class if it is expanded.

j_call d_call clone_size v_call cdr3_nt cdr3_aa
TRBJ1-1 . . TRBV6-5 TGTGCCAGCAGGGGGAGGCGGGTGGAAGCTTTCTTT CASRGRRVEAFF
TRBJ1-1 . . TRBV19 TGTGCCAGTGGACTTCAGGTGAACACTGAAGCTTTCTTT CASGLQVNTEAFF
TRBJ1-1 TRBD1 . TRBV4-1 TGCGCCAGCAGCCAAGATAGAGGACAGGGGGCGCGAGCTTTCTTT CASSQDRGQGARAFF
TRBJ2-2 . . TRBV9 TGTGCCAGCAGCGTAGCTGGGTACGGGGAGCTGTTTTTT CASSVAGYGELFF
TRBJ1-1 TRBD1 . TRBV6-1 TGTGCCAGCAGTGAGTTAGGGGGCGCGGGCACTGAAGCTTTCTTT CASSELGGAGTEAFF
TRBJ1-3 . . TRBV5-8 TGTGCCAGCAGCTCCCGACATCCGTCTGGAAACACCATATATTTT CASSSRHPSGNTIYF
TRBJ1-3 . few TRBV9 TGTGCCAGCAGCCCCCAGACAGCGGATGGAAACACCATATATTTT CASSPQTADGNTIYF
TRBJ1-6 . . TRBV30 TGTGCCTGGAGTCACCGGAATTCACCCCTCCACTTT CAWSHRNSPLHF
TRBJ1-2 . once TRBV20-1 TGCAGTGCTAGTTTCGGGTATGACTATGGCTACACCTTC CSASFGYDYGYTF
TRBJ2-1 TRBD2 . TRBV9 TGTGCCAGCAGCGAGGGGATAGCGGGGGTCCATTCCTACAATGAGCAGTTCTTC CASSEGIAGVHSYNEQFF
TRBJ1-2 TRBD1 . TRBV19 TGTGCCAGTAGTCCCGACCGGGACAGTTTTTATGGCTACACCTTC CASSPDRDSFYGYTF
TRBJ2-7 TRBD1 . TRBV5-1 TGCGCCAGCAGCTACTTCGACAGGGACGGCGAGCAGTACTTC CASSYFDRDGEQYF
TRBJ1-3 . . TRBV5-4 TGTGCCAGCAGCTTGGCAGGGGTTAGCCCCGGAAACACCATATATTTT CASSLAGVSPGNTIYF
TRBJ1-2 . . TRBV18 TGTGCCAGCTCACCATTCATAGCTAACTATGGCTACACCTTC CASSPFIANYGYTF
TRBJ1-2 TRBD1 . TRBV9 TGTGCCAGCAGCGTGGGACAGGGAGTTTATGGCTACACCTTC CASSVGQGVYGYTF
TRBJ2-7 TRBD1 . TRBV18 TGTGCCAGCTCACCCCACCACGGCCCCACAGGGGGTAAAGACGAGCAGTACTTC CASSPHHGPTGGKDEQYF
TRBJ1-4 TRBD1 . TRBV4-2 TGTGCCAGCAGCCAAGAAAGGGGGCTGAACGAAAAACTGTTTTTT CASSQERGLNEKLFF
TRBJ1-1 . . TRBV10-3 TGTGCCATCAAGAATTGGGGTGCCACTGAAGCTTTCTTT CAIKNWGATEAFF
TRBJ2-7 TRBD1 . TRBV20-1 TGCAGTGCTAGTTTGGGACAGGGATCCTACGAGCAGTACTTC CSASLGQGSYEQYF
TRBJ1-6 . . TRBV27 TGTGCCAGCAGTGAGGGGGGCTCCTATAATTCACCCCTCCACTTT CASSEGGSYNSPLHF
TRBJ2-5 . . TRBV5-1 TGCGCCAGCAGCTTGGTAGGCAGGGCCGATGAGACCCAGTACTTC CASSLVGRADETQYF